Each of the 2 T cell receptor beta chains below was sequenced from the same sample in a study of blood T cell repertoires in COVID-19. Profiling relied on immunoSEQ multiplex PCR, and the TCRdb table lists in-frame clones only, not all of them. This sample yields roughly 70,000 clones, of which approximately 80% are seen a single time; around a sixth belongs to the top ten. The sample comprised peripheral blood. The receptors derive from a man in his sixties or seventies who had recovered from COVID-19.

The chain combines TRBV30 with TRBJ2-4; no definite D call. The CDR3 sequence is 17 residues long. V shed 0 bases and J shed 0 bases, with 15 bases lying between them. Germline CDR1 GTSNPN, CDR2 SVGIG (reference sequence). The CDR3 DNA reads as TGTGCCTGGAGTGTACTTCCGAGACACCAAGCCAAAAACATTCAGTACTTC. The encoded protein is CAWSVLPRHQAKNIQYF.

This clone was picked up one time. The gene calls are TRBV30 and TRBJ2-1, with 8 nucleotides matching TRBD2. V shed 1 base, J shed 4 bases, and the junction held 6 bases outside the gene matches. CDR3 size: 15 residues. Germline V lookup: CDR1 GTSNPN, CDR2 SVGIG (reference sequence). The CDR3 coding sequence is TGTGCCTGGAGTGGATTAGCGGGGTGGTACAATGAGCAGTTCTTC. Translating gives CAWSGLAGWYNEQFF.